The clone carrying this T cell receptor beta chain was found a few times. This record comes from a study of blood T cells in healthy people across ages. Primers used in a second PCR of roughly 7 to 11 cycles were a sample-barcoded 5' primer and a J-beta primer mix. TCRdb fed the 5' RACE reads into MiXCR, producing one record per CDR3 protein. The table has 600,000 to 850,000 distinct CDR3 sequences, around 25% seen once. The V and J ends lost 3 bases and 1 base respectively, with 9 bases between them. The germline V gene encodes CDR1 SEHNR and CDR2 FQNEAQ (reference sequence). The CDR3 sequence is 14 residues long. The data also belong to a second study, concerning T cells of mothers and their children. This second study says: There were over 9.5 million TCR beta CDR3 reads from each mother and approximately 2.9 million from each child.

This TCR came from a boy aged 5 to 17 in good health. The chain links TRBV7-9 to TRBJ1-1; no definite D call. Sequencing used blood. The CDR3 DNA follows: TGTGCCAGCAGCTTCGGGCTGACGAACACTGAAGCTTTCTTT. This encodes CASSFGLTNTEAFF.